Included here is one T cell receptor (beta chain) sequence, with context. Its antigen is not identified. These data belong to a study of early T cells in non-severe SARS-CoV-2 infection. Turning to the study itself: Bulk RNA isolated from unsorted whole blood underwent sequencing; chains were not paired.

Individual cDNA molecules each received unique molecular identifiers attached to them. TCRdb fed the 5' RACE reads into MiXCR, producing one record per CDR3 protein. The profile shows approximately 110,000 distinct CDR3 sequences, 15% of them singletons. General study points: Matches to VDJdb favored anti-spike CD8 responses and missed private and CD4 specificities.

The CDR3 has 15 residues. Trimming took 9 bases from V and 3 from J; bases not matched to a gene: 11. Germline CDR1 is MNHEY and CDR2 is SVGEGT. Sequenced sample: whole blood. This sequence joins TRBV6-2 or TRBV6-3 and TRBJ1-1; 9 nucleotides match TRBD1. This receptor was taken from an adult who was a healthcare worker with PCR-confirmed SARS-CoV-2 infection or an uninfected control (not recorded which). CDR3 loop: CASWGQGMVDTEAFF. Here the CDR3 DNA reads TGTGCCAGTTGGGGACAGGGTATGGTGGACACTGAAGCTTTCTTT.